What follows are 25 T cell receptor beta chains derived from one specimen sequenced in a study of post-analysis software for immune sequencing data. General study results and limits: Five or six TRBV segments, TRBV5-6, TRBV5-1 and TRBV20-1 among them, were found more frequent in patients than controls.

Their antigen targets remain unknown. TCR beta libraries were prepared from cDNA with unique molecular identifiers. Via MiXCR, TCRdb re-called the PCR reads, giving one row per CDR3 protein. Among roughly 800,000 distinct CDR3 sequences listed, roughly 46% were seen once. The sequenced sample was blood. The source is a girl aged 5 to 17 with multiple sclerosis.

The chain has TRBV7-9 and TRBJ2-3, with 7 bases lining up with TRBD2. Germline V gene sequence: CDR1 SEHNR, CDR2 FQNEAQ (reference sequence). J lost 4 bases, V lost 5 bases, and 12 bases had no gene match. CDR3 size: 16 residues. CDR3 loop: CASSPPGGSFADTQYF. In nucleotides, the CDR3 is TGTGCCAGCAGCCCCCCGGGCGGGAGTTTCGCAGATACGCAGTATTTT.

V is TRBV18 and J is TRBJ2-7; D gene ambiguous. Germline CDR1 KGHSH, CDR2 LQKENI. V lost 6 bases, J lost 7 bases, and 16 bases lay in between. This CDR3 comprises 13 residues. CDR3 nucleotide sequence: TGTGCCAGCTCGTCTTCGACGTCGTCGGAGCAGTACTTC. The encoded protein is CASSSSTSSEQYF.

In its sample, this clonotype was seen a few times. The chain recombines TRBV24-1 with TRBJ2-5; possibly TRBD1 for D (6 bases). The CDR3 loop spans 13 amino acids. Germline CDR1 reads KGHDR; CDR2 reads SFDVKD. V lost 0 bases to trimming and J lost 5 bases, with 6 bases between them. DNA of the CDR3: TGTGCCACCAGTGATTTGCAGGGGGAGACCCAGTACTTC. Translating gives CATSDLQGETQYF.

V and J are TRBV29-1 and TRBJ2-3, with 9 bases that match TRBD1. V gave up 6 bases and J gave up 3 bases; unmatched junction bases: 7. This CDR3 has 14 residues. In germline, CDR1 is SQVTM, CDR2 ANQGSEA. This CDR3 reads CSVTGTGRTDTQYF. The CDR3 coding sequence is TGCAGCGTGACCGGGACAGGGAGGACAGATACGCAGTATTTT.

The J gene is TRBJ2-1, the V gene TRBV28; maybe TRBD2 (5 bases). V was cut by 8 bases and J by 0 bases, with 14 bases left in between. Germline assignment: CDR1 MDHEN and CDR2 SYDVKM. This CDR3 contains 15 residues. The CDR3 spells CASGLPTSSYNEQFF. DNA for the CDR3: TGTGCCAGCGGACTTCCCACGAGCTCCTACAATGAGCAGTTCTTC.

The V call is TRBV6-1, the J call TRBJ2-7, with D tentatively TRBD2 (5 bases). Germline V gene data show CDR1 as MNHNS and CDR2 as SASEGT. The germline V and J ends were trimmed by 6 bases and 3 bases, with 12 bases remaining between them. The CDR3 runs to 13 residues. This CDR3 is CASREGLSYEQYF. The CDR3 region has the DNA TGTGCCAGCAGAGAGGGTCTAAGCTACGAGCAGTACTTC.

This clonotype was counted only a few times. The chain employs TRBV5-6 and TRBJ2-7, with 10 bases matching TRBD1. V gave up 4 bases and J gave up 1 base; unmatched junction bases: 5. Germline V CDR1 and CDR2: SGHDT, YYEEEE. There are 15 residues in the CDR3. The CDR3: CASSPGTGASYEQYF. The CDR3 nucleotides read TGTGCCAGCAGCCCCGGGACAGGGGCTTCCTACGAGCAGTACTTC.

The chain combines TRBV7-3 with TRBJ2-1; 7 nucleotides match TRBD2. This CDR3 comprises 16 residues. The junction had 13 bases not matched to a gene; V was cut back by 4 bases and J by 7 bases. Germline assignment: CDR1 SGHTA and CDR2 FQGTGA. The CDR3 bases are TGTGCCAGCAGCTCAGGAGTGGGAGGGCTGGGGAATGAGCAGTTCTTC. Its translation: CASSSGVGGLGNEQFF.

The gene calls are TRBV7-9 and TRBJ1-5, with TRBD1 identical over 7 bases. V shed 3 bases, J shed 7 bases, and the junction held 6 bases outside the gene matches. The CDR3 is 14 amino acids. Germline assignment: CDR1 SEHNR and CDR2 FQNEAQ (reference sequence). The CDR3 DNA reads TGTGCCAGCAGCTTGGAGGGGGCACGACAGCCCCAGCATTTT. Its protein product is CASSLEGARQPQHF.

V usage is TRBV29-1 and J usage is TRBJ1-1; 10 positions agree with TRBD1. The CDR3 has 14 residues. The V and J ends lost 7 bases and 4 bases, in that order; junction bases with no gene match: 9. Germline V gives CDR1 SQVTM, CDR2 ANQGSEA. The CDR3, as DNA: TGCAGCGCCGCGGGACAGGGGATGGGCACTGAAGCTTTCTTT. It codes for CSAAGQGMGTEAFF. The complete variable domain, with remaining parts taken from reference TRBV29-1 and TRBJ1-1, reads SAVISQKPSRDICQRGTSLTIQCQVDSQVTMMFWYRQQPGQSLTLIATANQGSEATYESGFVIDKFPISRPNLTFSTLTVSNMSPEDSSIYLCSAAGQGMGTEAFFGQGTRLTVV.

This clonotype was seen more than once but under ten times. V is TRBV9 and J is TRBJ2-1; a weak D match, TRBD2 (6 bases). This CDR3 spans 15 amino acids. Looked up from germline, CDR1 is SGDLS and CDR2 is YYNGEE. Deletions cut 0 bases from V and 9 bases from J, with 16 bases between. The CDR3 DNA sequence: TGTGCCAGCAGCGTAGAGGTACGGCGGGGCGGTGAGCAGTTCTTC. Amino acid sequence: CASSVEVRRGGEQFF.

This clonotype was picked up a small number of times. This sequence joins TRBV20-1 and TRBJ2-7, with D maybe TRBD1 (6 bases). The V and J ends lost 5 bases and 2 bases respectively, with 16 bases between them. This CDR3 region has 14 residues. Per the germline V gene, CDR1 is DFQATT and CDR2 is SNEGSKA (reference sequence). CDR3 DNA: TGCAGTGCTGACTACAGGGAAGGGCCCTACGAGCAGTACTTC. Translating it yields CSADYREGPYEQYF.

This clonotype was counted a few times. The chain employs TRBV2 and TRBJ1-2; D is ambiguous. The CDR3 consists of 12 residues. The germline V and J ends were trimmed by 2 bases and 0 bases, with 1 base remaining between them. Per the germline V gene, CDR1 is SNHLY and CDR2 is FYNNEI. In DNA form, the CDR3 reads TGTGCCAGCAGTGAAACTAACTATGGCTACACCTTC. Translation gives CASSETNYGYTF.

The gene calls are TRBV29-1 and TRBJ2-7; D might be TRBD1 (7 bases). Trimming took 6 bases from V and 7 from J, leaving 22 bases between them. The CDR3 extends over 14 amino acids. Germline V gene sequence: CDR1 SQVTM, CDR2 ANQGSEA. The CDR3 sequence is CSVAYGPQGGEQYF. In nucleotides, the CDR3 is TGCAGCGTCGCTTACGGCCCCCAGGGGGGTGAGCAGTACTTC.

This chain joins TRBV29-1 and TRBJ2-1; TRBD2 aligns across 12 bases. CDR3 length equals 16 residues. V was clipped by 2 bases and J by 8 bases; unmatched bases: 10. Germline CDR1 is SQVTM and CDR2 is ANQGSEA. This CDR3 is CSVERMTSGSRYEQFF. Here the CDR3 DNA reads TGCAGCGTTGAACGAATGACTAGCGGGAGTAGATATGAGCAGTTCTTC.

This clonotype came up a few times. This rearrangement joins TRBV29-1 to TRBJ2-7; 7 bases agree with TRBD1. There are 15 residues in the CDR3. V dropped 1 base and J dropped 1; count of bases not matched to a gene: 7. Germline values: CDR1 SQVTM, CDR2 ANQGSEA. Here the CDR3 DNA reads TGCAGCGTTGAAGGGATAGGGGGCTTGTCCTACGAGCAGTACTTC. Its protein product is CSVEGIGGLSYEQYF.

The chain recombines TRBV30 with TRBJ1-2; 7 bases are a match to TRBD1. The V gene's germline CDR1 is GTSNPN and CDR2 SVGIG (reference sequence). Trimming removed 3 bases from V and 0 bases from J; junction bases left unmatched: 4. CDR3 length: 14 residues. The CDR3: CAWSRDRTNYGYTF. In DNA, the CDR3 is TGTGCCTGGAGCCGGGACAGAACTAACTATGGCTACACCTTC. The full variable domain, its missing parts supplied by reference TRBV30 and TRBJ1-2, is SQTIHQWPATLVQPVGSPLSLECTVEGTSNPNLYWYRQAAGRGLQLLFYSVGIGQISSEVPQNLSASRPQDRQFILSSKKLLLSDSGFYLCAWSRDRTNYGYTFGSGTRLTVV.

This clonotype was recorded a few times. The chain uses TRBV7-2 and TRBJ1-2; D may be TRBD1 (5 bases). CDR1 SGHTA and CDR2 FQGNSA come from the germline V gene. The CDR3 spans 15 residues. Between the trimmed V and J ends, which lost 0 bases and 4 bases, there was a span of 12 bases. CDR3 sequence (DNA): TGTGCCAGCAGCTTAGCGTTCGGGGGGGTCTATGGCTACACCTTC. It is translated as CASSLAFGGVYGYTF.

The V call is TRBV25-1, the J call TRBJ2-5, with 11 positions matching TRBD2. The CDR3 loop spans 13 amino acids. Per germline, CDR1 MGHDK and CDR2 SYGVNS. With V trimmed by 2 bases and J by 11 bases, 4 bases remained unmatched. The CDR3 loop reads CASSETSGREQYF. The CDR3 DNA follows: TGTGCCAGCAGTGAAACTAGCGGGAGAGAGCAGTACTTC.

Details on this clonotype: A read error may account for a junction end that differs from germline. This chain connects TRBV6-1 to TRBJ1-6; D is undetermined. CDR3 length equals 13 residues. Looked up from germline, CDR1 is MNHNS and CDR2 is SASEGT. CDR3 nucleotide sequence: TGCGGGTCGACAATTATGGAGAATTCACCCCTCCACTTT. Translating it yields CGSTIMENSPLHF.

This clonotype came up a few times. The gene calls are TRBV20-1 and TRBJ2-5; 9 bases align to TRBD2. The CDR3 sequence is 13 residues long. Germline V lookup: CDR1 DFQATT, CDR2 SNEGSKA (reference sequence). V lost 6 bases and J lost 5; bases outside the gene matches: 7. CDR3: CSAPGTSSETQYF. As DNA, the CDR3 is TGCAGTGCCCCCGGGACTAGCTCGGAGACCCAGTACTTC.

This clonotype was seen more than once but under ten times. The V call is TRBV12-3 or TRBV12-4, the J call TRBJ2-1; TRBD2 might be the D (6 bases). V was clipped by 7 bases and J by 6 bases, with 19 bases between them. The CDR3 is 15 residues long. This CDR3 reads CASTQAFQGGNEQFF. The CDR3 DNA follows: TGTGCCAGCACTCAGGCCTTCCAGGGAGGCAATGAGCAGTTCTTC.

About this clonotype itself: Likely a read error: the CDR3 ends without its conserved phenylalanine or tryptophan. The chain links TRBV12-3 or TRBV12-4 to TRBJ2-7; D ambiguous. V lost 7 bases and J lost 2, with 18 bases in between. The CDR3 extends over 15 amino acids. This CDR3 is CASTSGGFGPYEQYC. The DNA of the CDR3 is TGTGCCAGCACCTCGGGTGGCTTCGGGCCCTACGAGCAGTACTGC.

This clonotype was seen only a few times. Written as DNA, the CDR3 is TGTGCCAGCAGCGCACGACCGGTGGATACGCAGTATTTT. It specifies CASSARPVDTQYF. The rearrangement links TRBV7-3 to TRBJ2-3; D remains ambiguous. The ends were cut back, 5 bases at V and 6 bases at J, with 12 bases in the middle. This CDR3 has 13 amino acids. Germline V lookup: CDR1 SGHTA, CDR2 FQGTGA.

Only a few counts were recorded for this clonotype. Germline is not matched at one junction end, which may reflect a read error. CDR3 DNA sequence: TGTGCCAGCAGCTTAGTGGCCGGTAGCAATCAGTCCCAGCATTTT. Encoded protein: CASSLVAGSNQSQHF. This rearrangement joins TRBV7-2 to TRBJ1-5; D is unclear. The CDR3 loop spans 15 amino acids. Germline V CDR1 and CDR2: SGHTA, FQGNSA.